This record covers a single T cell receptor beta chain. This table comes from immunoSEQ multiplex PCR, and its TCRdb copy is limited to in-frame clones, with some not included. The sample lists tens of thousands of clones; roughly 93% were seen once. This sample was included in a study of control samples from healthy donors and cancer patients. This CDR3 comprises 14 residues. The sample was PBMCs. The J gene is TRBJ2-7, the V gene TRBV21-1; the table gives TRBD1 as D, unverified against the DNA. TRBV21-1 is a recognized pseudogene. The receptor was isolated from a woman in her fifties or sixties with head and neck cancer. CDR3 sequence (DNA): TGTGCCAGCAGCCATGGGGACAGCCCCTACGAGCAGTACTTC. Translating gives CASSHGDSPYEQYF.